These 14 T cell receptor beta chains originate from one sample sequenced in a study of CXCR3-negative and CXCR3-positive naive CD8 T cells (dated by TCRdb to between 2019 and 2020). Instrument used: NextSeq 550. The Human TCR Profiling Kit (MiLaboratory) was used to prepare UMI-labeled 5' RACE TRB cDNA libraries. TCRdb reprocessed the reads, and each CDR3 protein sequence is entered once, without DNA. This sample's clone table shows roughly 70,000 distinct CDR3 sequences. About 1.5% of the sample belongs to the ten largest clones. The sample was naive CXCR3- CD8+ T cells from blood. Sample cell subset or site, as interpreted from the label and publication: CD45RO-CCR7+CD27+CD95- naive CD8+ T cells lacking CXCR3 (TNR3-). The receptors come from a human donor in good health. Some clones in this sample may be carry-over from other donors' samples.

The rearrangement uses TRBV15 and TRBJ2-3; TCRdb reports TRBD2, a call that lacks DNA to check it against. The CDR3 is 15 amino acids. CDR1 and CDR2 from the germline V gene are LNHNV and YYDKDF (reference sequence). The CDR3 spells CATSRAGGSTDTQYF.

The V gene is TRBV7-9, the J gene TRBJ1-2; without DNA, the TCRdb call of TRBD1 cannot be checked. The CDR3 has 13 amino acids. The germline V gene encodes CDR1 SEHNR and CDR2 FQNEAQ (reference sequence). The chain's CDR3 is CASSSPLRTGYTF.

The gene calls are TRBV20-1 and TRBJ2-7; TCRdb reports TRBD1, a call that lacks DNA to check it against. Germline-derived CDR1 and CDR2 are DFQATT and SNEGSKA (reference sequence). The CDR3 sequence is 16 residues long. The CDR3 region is CSARETPTGVFDEQYF.

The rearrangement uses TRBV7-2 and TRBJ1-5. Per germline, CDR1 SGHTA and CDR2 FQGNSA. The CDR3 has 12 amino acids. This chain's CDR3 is CASSLDGGPQHF. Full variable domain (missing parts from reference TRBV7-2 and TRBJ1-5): GAGVSQSPSNKVTEKGKDVELRCDPISGHTALYWYRQSLGQGLEFLIYFQGNSAPDKSGLPSDRFSAERTGGSVSTLTIQRTQQEDSAVYLCASSLDGGPQHFGDGTRLSIL.

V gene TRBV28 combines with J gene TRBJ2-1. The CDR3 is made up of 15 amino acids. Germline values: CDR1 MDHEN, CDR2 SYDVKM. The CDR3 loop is CASRPDRSSYNEQFF.

The CDR3 spells CASSWGLAGEETQYF. The chain uses TRBV7-2 and TRBJ2-5; TCRdb gives TRBD2 as the D gene, but with no DNA this cannot be confirmed. The CDR3 has 15 amino acids. CDR1 and CDR2 from the germline V gene are SGHTA and FQGNSA.

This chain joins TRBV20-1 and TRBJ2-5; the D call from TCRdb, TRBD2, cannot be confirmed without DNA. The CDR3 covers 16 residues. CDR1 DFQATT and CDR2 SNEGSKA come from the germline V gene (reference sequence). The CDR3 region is CSARGVGLAIQETQYF.

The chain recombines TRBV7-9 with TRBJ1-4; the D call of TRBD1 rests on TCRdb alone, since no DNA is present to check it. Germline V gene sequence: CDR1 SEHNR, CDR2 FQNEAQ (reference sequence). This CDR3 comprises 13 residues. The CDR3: CASSRDDNEKLFF.

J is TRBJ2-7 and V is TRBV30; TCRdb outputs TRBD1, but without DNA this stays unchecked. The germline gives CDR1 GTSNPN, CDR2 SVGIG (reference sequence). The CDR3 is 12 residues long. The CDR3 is CAGAVAGYEQYF.

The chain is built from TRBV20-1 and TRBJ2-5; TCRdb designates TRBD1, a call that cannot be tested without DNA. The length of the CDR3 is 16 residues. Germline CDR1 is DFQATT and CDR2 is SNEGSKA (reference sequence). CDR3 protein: CSAREGQVSIQETQYF.

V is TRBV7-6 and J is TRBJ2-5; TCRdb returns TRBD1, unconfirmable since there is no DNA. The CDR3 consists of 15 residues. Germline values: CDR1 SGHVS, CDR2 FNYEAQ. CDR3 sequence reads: CASSPGTGGLETQYF.

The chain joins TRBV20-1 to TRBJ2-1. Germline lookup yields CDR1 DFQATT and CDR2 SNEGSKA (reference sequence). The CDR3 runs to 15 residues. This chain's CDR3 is CSARVLFSSYNEQFF.

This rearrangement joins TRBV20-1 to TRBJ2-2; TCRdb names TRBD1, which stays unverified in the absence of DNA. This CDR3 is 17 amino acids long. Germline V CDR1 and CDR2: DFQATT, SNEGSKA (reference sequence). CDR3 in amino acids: CSARVEIPGGGTGELFF.

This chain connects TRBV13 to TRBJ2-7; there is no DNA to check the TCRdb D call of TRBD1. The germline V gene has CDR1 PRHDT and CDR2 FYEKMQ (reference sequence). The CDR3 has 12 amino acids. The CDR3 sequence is CAAGQGLSEQYF.